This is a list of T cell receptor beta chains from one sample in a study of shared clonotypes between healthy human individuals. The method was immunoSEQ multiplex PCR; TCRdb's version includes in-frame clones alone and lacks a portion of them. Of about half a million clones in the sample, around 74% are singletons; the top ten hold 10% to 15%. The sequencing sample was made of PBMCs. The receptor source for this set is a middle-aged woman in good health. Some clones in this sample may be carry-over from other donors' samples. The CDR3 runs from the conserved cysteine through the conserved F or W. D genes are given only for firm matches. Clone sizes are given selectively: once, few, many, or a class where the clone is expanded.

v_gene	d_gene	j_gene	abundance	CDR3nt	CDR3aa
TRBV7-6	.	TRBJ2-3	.	TGTGCCAGCAGCCCCCGATACAACACAGATACGCAGTATTTT	CASSPRYNTDTQYF
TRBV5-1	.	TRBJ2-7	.	TGCGCCAGCAGCGGAACCGCAACAGGGCAAAGCTCCTACGAGCAGTACTTC	CASSGTATGQSSYEQYF
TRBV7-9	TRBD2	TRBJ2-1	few	TGTGCCAGCAGCTCTAGCGGGAGGGCCTACAATGAGCAGTTCTTC	CASSSSGRAYNEQFF
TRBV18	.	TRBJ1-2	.	TGTGCCAGCTCACCGGCAGACAACTATGGCTACACCTTC	CASSPADNYGYTF
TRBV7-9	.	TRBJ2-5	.	TGTGCCAGCAGCTTCTCCTCTCAGGGACAGACCCAGTACTTC	CASSFSSQGQTQYF
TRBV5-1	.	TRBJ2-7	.	TGCGCCAGCAGCTTGGCCGTATCAAACTCCTACGAGCAGTACTTC	CASSLAVSNSYEQYF
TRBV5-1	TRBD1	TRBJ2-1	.	TGCGCCAGCAGCCCCGGGGACAGATTACATGGCAATGAGCAGTTCTTC	CASSPGDRLHGNEQFF
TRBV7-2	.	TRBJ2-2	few	TGTGCCAGCAGCCCCAACCGGGACCTCGGGGAGCTGTTTTTT	CASSPNRDLGELFF
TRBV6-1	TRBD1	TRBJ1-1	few	TGTGCCGCTACAGGGGGCGTGTTTTCAGCTTTCTTT	CAATGGVFSAFF
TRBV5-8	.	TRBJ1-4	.	TGTGCCAGCAGCCTCTCCGGCCTTTTT	CASSLSGLF
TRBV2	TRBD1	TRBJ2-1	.	TGTGCCAGCAGACGACAGGGACGGTACAATGAGCAGTTCTTC	CASRRQGRYNEQFF
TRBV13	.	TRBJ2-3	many	TGTGCCAGCAGCCCAAGGAGCCCCGATACGCAGTATTTT	CASSPRSPDTQYF
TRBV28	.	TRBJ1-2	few	TGTGCCAGCAGCCAACAGGGTTCACGTATGGGCTACACCTTC	CASSQQGSRMGYTF
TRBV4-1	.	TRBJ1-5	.	TGCGCCAGCAGCCCCGGACGGTCCAATCAGCCCCAGCATTTT	CASSPGRSNQPQHF
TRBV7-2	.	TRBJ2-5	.	TGTGCCAGCTCAACCTTCGTTACGGTCAAAGAGACCCAGTACTTC	CASSTFVTVKETQYF
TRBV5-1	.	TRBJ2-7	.	TGCGCCAGCAGCTTGAACGGACCCGAGCAGTACTTC	CASSLNGPEQYF